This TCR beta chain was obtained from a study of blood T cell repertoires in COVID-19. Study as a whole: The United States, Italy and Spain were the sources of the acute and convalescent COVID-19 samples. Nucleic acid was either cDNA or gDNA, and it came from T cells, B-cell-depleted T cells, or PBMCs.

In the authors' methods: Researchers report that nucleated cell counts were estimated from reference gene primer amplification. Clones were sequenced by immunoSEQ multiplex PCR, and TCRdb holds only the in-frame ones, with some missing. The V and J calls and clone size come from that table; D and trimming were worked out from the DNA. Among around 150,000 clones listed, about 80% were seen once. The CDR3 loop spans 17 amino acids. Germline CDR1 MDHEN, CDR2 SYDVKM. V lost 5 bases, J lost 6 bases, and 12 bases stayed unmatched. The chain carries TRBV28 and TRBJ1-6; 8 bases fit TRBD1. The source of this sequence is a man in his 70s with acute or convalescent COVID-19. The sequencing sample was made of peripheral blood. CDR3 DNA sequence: TGTGCCAGCAGTCCCTCCGGACAGGGACTCATTAATTCACCCCTCCACTTT. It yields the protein CASSPSGQGLINSPLHF.